One sample yielded the 23 T cell receptor beta chains listed below, sequenced in a study of blood T cell repertoires in COVID-19. This table comes from immunoSEQ multiplex PCR, and its TCRdb copy is limited to in-frame clones, with some not included. Of approximately 16,000 clones detected, about 89% appear once; the ten largest clones hold 2% to 2.5%. Material for sequencing was peripheral blood. Receptors originate from a woman in her sixties or seventies in a cohort sampled during active or convalescent COVID-19.

The gene calls are TRBV7-3 and TRBJ2-3; D call uncertain. CDR1 and CDR2 (germline): SGHTA, FQGTGA. Trimming cost V 5 bases and J 5 bases, with 8 bases left between them. The CDR3 spans 12 residues. The CDR3 nucleotides read TGTGCCAGCAGCCTTACGGGAGATACGCAGTATTTT. Its translation is CASSLTGDTQYF.

J is TRBJ2-3 and V is TRBV7-2, with D possibly TRBD1 on 5 matching bases. The CDR3 runs 14 residues. Trimming removed 3 bases from V and 4 bases from J, with 11 bases in between. Per the germline V gene, CDR1 is SGHTA and CDR2 is FQGNSA. The DNA of the CDR3 is TGTGCCAGCAGCTTGACAGTGGAGTCAGATACGCAGTATTTT. It codes for CASSLTVESDTQYF.

This sequence joins TRBV4-3 and TRBJ1-1; a weak D match, TRBD1 (5 bases). Deletions cut 1 base from V and 8 bases from J, with 8 bases between. Germline V CDR1 and CDR2: LGHNA, YSLEER. This CDR3 spans 12 amino acids. The CDR3 sequence: CASSQGAGEAFF. CDR3 sequence (DNA): TGCGCCAGCAGCCAAGGGGCAGGGGAAGCTTTCTTT.

The genes are TRBV7-2 and TRBJ2-7; 10 bases agree with TRBD2. V was pared by 5 bases and J by 2 bases, with 6 bases of the junction left unmatched. This CDR3 is 15 amino acids long. Germline V CDR1 and CDR2: SGHTA, FQGNSA. CDR3 sequence: CASSPSGGGTYEQYF. The CDR3 coding sequence is TGTGCCAGCAGCCCCAGCGGGGGGGGCACCTACGAGCAGTACTTC.

The J gene is TRBJ1-6, the V gene TRBV6-5; 7 bases fit TRBD1. CDR1 is MNHEY, CDR2 SVGAGI, per germline. V gave up 4 bases and J gave up 5 bases; unmatched junction bases: 2. This CDR3 region has 14 residues. CDR3 region: CASSSGTDNSPLHF. The CDR3 DNA follows: TGTGCCAGCAGTTCCGGGACAGATAATTCACCCCTCCACTTT.

This clone turned up a few times. The chain has TRBV12-3 or TRBV12-4 and TRBJ2-2, with TRBD1 identical over 7 bases. The CDR3 has 13 residues. V lost 8 bases to trimming and J lost 2 bases; unmatched junction nucleotides: 2. The DNA of the CDR3 is TGTGCCAGCCGGGACAGCAACACCGGGGAGCTGTTTTTT. Protein sequence: CASRDSNTGELFF.

This sequence joins TRBV7-2 and TRBJ2-2; weak D call: TRBD1 (6 bases). Trimming pared 3 bases from V and 0 bases from J, leaving 11 bases between. The germline V gene has CDR1 SGHTA and CDR2 FQGNSA. CDR3 length: 16 residues. The CDR3 coding sequence is TGTGCCAGCAGCTTCGGACAGCTAGCGAACACCGGGGAGCTGTTTTTT. It specifies CASSFGQLANTGELFF.

The rearrangement joins TRBV10-3 to TRBJ2-3; a possible D gene is TRBD2 (5 bases). The CDR3 runs to 15 residues. CDR1 is ENHRY and CDR2 is SYGVKD in the germline V gene. V was trimmed by 2 bases and J by 0 bases, leaving 9 bases between them. In DNA, the CDR3 is TGTGCCATCAGTGAGGCTCTAGCTAGCACAGATACGCAGTATTTT. As protein: CAISEALASTDTQYF.

The genes are TRBV20-1 and TRBJ1-1, with 7 bases that match TRBD1. The CDR3 spans 11 residues. Germline lookup yields CDR1 DFQATT and CDR2 SNEGSKA (reference sequence). The chain's CDR3 is CSQGGVTEAFF. The DNA for the CDR3 is TGCAGCCAGGGGGGAGTGACTGAAGCTTTCTTT.

The genes are TRBV6-4 and TRBJ1-1; 8 bases agree with TRBD1. CDR3 length equals 13 residues. Germline trimming cut 7 bases from V and 3 bases from J; bases unmatched to any gene: 4. Germline CDR1 MRHNA, CDR2 SNTAGT. The CDR3 bases are TGTGCCAGCACCCCGGACAGGGACACTGAAGCTTTCTTT. Its protein is CASTPDRDTEAFF.

The chain combines TRBV11-2 with TRBJ2-5, with D possibly TRBD2 on 6 matching bases. Trimming took off 2 bases at V and 6 bases at J, with 13 bases between the two ends. From germline, CDR1 is SGHAT and CDR2 FQNNGV. CDR3 length: 14 residues. This CDR3 reads CASSLPGGRQTQYF. The CDR3 region has the DNA TGTGCCAGCAGCTTACCCGGGGGTAGGCAGACCCAGTACTTC.

The chain combines TRBV7-9 with TRBJ2-5; perhaps TRBD2 as D (6 bases). CDR1 and CDR2 from the germline V gene are SEHNR and FQNEAQ (reference sequence). V lost 5 bases, J lost 4 bases, and 20 bases lay in between. The CDR3 consists of 16 residues. CDR3 residues: CASSRDLAPVGETQYF. In nucleotides, the CDR3 is TGTGCCAGCAGCCGAGACCTAGCGCCGGTCGGAGAGACCCAGTACTTC.

This clone was observed a single time. The chain employs TRBV6-4 and TRBJ1-2; D might be TRBD1 (5 bases). V was clipped by 3 bases and J by 3 bases, with 8 bases between them. The germline V gene has CDR1 MRHNA and CDR2 SNTAGT. CDR3 length: 13 residues. Here the CDR3 reads CASSDGTHYGYTF. DNA of the CDR3: TGTGCCAGCAGTGATGGGACTCACTATGGCTACACCTTC.

This clone is a singleton in its sample. This sequence joins TRBV21-1 and TRBJ1-2. TRBV21-1 is an annotated pseudogene. This CDR3 is built from 17 residues. DNA of the CDR3: TGTGCCAGCAGCAAGAGAGAGGGATATTTAGGACTTACCGCGGACACCTTC. This translates into CASSKREGYLGLTADTF.

The chain carries TRBV5-4 and TRBJ2-1, with TRBD2 as a possible D gene (5 bases). The CDR3 spans 11 residues. Looked up from germline, CDR1 is SGHNT and CDR2 is YYREEE (reference sequence). V was cut by 3 bases and J by 9 bases, with 7 bases left in between. CDR3 coding DNA: TGTGCCAGCAGCTGGGGAGCTGAGCAGTTCTTC. It translates to CASSWGAEQFF.

The rearrangement links TRBV6-2 or TRBV6-3 to TRBJ1-2; D is undetermined. This CDR3 has 14 residues. The germline V and J ends were trimmed by 0 bases and 2 bases, with 7 bases remaining between them. Per the germline V gene, CDR1 is MNHEY and CDR2 is SVGEGT. The DNA of the CDR3 is TGTGCCAGCAGTTACTCGATGGGCAACTATGGCTACACCTTC. This codes for CASSYSMGNYGYTF.

The V call is TRBV4-1, the J call TRBJ1-4; D is ambiguous. CDR1 is MGHRA, CDR2 YSYEKL, per germline. This CDR3 has 15 amino acids. V was cut by 1 base and J by 8 bases, with 14 bases left in between. The CDR3 reads CASSQALGRMEKLFF. DNA for the CDR3: TGCGCCAGCAGCCAAGCCCTTGGGCGAATGGAAAAACTGTTTTTT.

The chain carries TRBV28 and TRBJ1-2; D remains unclear. Germline lookup yields CDR1 MDHEN and CDR2 SYDVKM. This CDR3 is 14 amino acids long. Trimming shortened V by 7 bases and J by 9 bases, and 21 bases separated the two germline ends. The CDR3 region is CASTSSNLRDSYTF. The CDR3 nucleotides read TGTGCCAGCACCTCTAGTAACCTTCGGGATAGCTACACCTTC.

This chain connects TRBV4-3 to TRBJ1-2, with TRBD1 identical over 11 bases. The trim removed 5 bases at V and 4 bases at J, leaving 9 bases unmatched. The CDR3 is 16 residues long. Per germline, CDR1 LGHNA and CDR2 YSLEER. The CDR3 sequence is CASSGDRGKQFYGYTF. DNA of the CDR3: TGCGCCAGCAGCGGGGACAGGGGGAAACAATTCTATGGCTACACCTTC.

V usage is TRBV2 and J usage is TRBJ2-7; 8 bases agree with TRBD2. This CDR3 has 12 amino acids. Germline CDR1 and CDR2: SNHLY and FYNNEI. V shed 6 bases, J shed 3 bases, and the junction held 1 base outside the gene matches. The CDR3 protein is CASRAGGYEQYF. In nucleotides, the CDR3 is TGTGCCAGCAGGGCGGGGGGCTACGAGCAGTACTTC.

The rearrangement uses TRBV24-1 and TRBJ2-3; TRBD1 aligns across 8 bases. Per germline, CDR1 KGHDR and CDR2 SFDVKD. CDR3 length equals 15 residues. V gave up 4 bases and J gave up 5 bases; unmatched junction bases: 7. CDR3 nucleotide sequence: TGTGCCACCAGTGACACGGACAGGGACGGAGATACGCAGTATTTT. This codes for CATSDTDRDGDTQYF.

This rearrangement joins TRBV6-5 to TRBJ1-2, with D perhaps matching TRBD1 (5 bases). The germline gives CDR1 MNHEY, CDR2 SVGAGI. V lost 6 bases and J lost 4, with 9 bases in between. The CDR3 spans 12 residues. The CDR3 DNA follows: TGTGCCAGCAGGACAGACAGCTATGGCTACACCTTC. Its translation: CASRTDSYGYTF.

V gene TRBV7-2 combines with J gene TRBJ1-2; D remains unclear. CDR1 and CDR2 from the germline V gene are SGHTA and FQGNSA. This CDR3 is 14 amino acids long. The V end lost 4 bases, the J end lost 8 bases, and 17 bases lay between the germline ends. The chain's CDR3 is CASSSRVSGFGYTF. Written as DNA, the CDR3 is TGTGCCAGCAGCTCTAGGGTCTCGGGGTTCGGCTACACCTTC. Drawing the rest from reference TRBV7-2 and TRBJ1-2, the complete variable domain is GAGVSQSPSNKVTEKGKDVELRCDPISGHTALYWYRQSLGQGLEFLIYFQGNSAPDKSGLPSDRFSAERTGGSVSTLTIQRTQQEDSAVYLCASSSRVSGFGYTFGSGTRLTVV.